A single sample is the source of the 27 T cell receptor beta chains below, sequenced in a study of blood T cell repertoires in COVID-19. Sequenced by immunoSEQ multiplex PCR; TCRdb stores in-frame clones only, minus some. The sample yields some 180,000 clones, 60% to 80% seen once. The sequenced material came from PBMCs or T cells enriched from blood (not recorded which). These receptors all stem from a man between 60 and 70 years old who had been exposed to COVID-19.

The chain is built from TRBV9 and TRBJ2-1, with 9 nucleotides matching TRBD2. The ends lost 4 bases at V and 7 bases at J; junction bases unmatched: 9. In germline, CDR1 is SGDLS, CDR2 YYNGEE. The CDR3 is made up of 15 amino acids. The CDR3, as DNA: TGTGCCAGCAGCTTCAGTAGCGGGAGAAGGAATGAGCAGTTCTTC. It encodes CASSFSSGRRNEQFF.

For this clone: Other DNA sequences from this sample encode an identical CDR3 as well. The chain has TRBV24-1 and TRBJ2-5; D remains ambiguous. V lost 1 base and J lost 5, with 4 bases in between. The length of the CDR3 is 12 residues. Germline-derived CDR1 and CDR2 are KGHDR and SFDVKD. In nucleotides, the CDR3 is TGTGCCACCAGTGATTTAGCGGAGACCCAGTACTTC. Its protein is CATSDLAETQYF.

The DNA for the CDR3 is TGTGCCAGCAGCTTAGAGTTCGGACAGTACTACGAGCAGTACTTC. Translation gives CASSLEFGQYYEQYF. The rearrangement joins TRBV11-2 to TRBJ2-7; possible D gene TRBD1, 6 bases. Between the trimmed V and J ends, which lost 0 bases and 3 bases, there was a span of 12 bases. CDR1 is SGHAT, CDR2 FQNNGV, per germline. The CDR3 loop spans 15 amino acids.

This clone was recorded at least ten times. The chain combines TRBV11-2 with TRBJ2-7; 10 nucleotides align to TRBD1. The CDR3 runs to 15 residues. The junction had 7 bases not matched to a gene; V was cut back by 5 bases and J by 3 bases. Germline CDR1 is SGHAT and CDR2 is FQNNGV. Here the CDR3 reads CASSQRTGGSYEQYF. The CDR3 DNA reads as TGTGCCAGCAGCCAGCGGACAGGGGGGAGCTACGAGCAGTACTTC.

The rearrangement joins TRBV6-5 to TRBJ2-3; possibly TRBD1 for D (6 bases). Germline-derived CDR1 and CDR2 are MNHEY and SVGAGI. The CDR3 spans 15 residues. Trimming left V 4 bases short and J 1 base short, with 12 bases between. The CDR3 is CASSSSWGRTDTQYF. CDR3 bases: TGTGCCAGCAGTTCCTCGTGGGGGCGCACAGATACGCAGTATTTT.

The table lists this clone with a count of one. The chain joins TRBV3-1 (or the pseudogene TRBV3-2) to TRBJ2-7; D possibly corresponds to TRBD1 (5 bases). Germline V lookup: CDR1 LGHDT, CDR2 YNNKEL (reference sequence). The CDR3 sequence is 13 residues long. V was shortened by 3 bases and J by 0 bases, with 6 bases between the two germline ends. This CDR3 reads CASSQTASYEQYF. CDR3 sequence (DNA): TGTGCCAGCAGCCAGACAGCCTCCTACGAGCAGTACTTC.

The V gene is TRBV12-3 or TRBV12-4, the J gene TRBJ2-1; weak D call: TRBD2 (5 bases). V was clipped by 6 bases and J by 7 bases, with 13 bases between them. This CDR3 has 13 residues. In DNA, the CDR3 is TGTGCCAGCAGGTACGGACTCGCTAATGAGCAGTTCTTC. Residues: CASRYGLANEQFF.

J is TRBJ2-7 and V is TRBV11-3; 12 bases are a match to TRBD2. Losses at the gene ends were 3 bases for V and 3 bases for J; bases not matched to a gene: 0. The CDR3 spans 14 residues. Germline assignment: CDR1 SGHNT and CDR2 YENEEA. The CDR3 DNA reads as TGTGCCAGCAGCTTGACTAGCGGGAGCTACGAGCAGTACTTC. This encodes CASSLTSGSYEQYF.

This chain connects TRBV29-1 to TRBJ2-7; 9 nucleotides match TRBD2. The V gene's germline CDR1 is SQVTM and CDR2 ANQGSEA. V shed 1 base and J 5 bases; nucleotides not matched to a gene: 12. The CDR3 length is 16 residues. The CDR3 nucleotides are TGCAGCGTTGAAGCCCCCCTAGCGGGAATCGTAAACGAGCAGTACTTC. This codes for CSVEAPLAGIVNEQYF.

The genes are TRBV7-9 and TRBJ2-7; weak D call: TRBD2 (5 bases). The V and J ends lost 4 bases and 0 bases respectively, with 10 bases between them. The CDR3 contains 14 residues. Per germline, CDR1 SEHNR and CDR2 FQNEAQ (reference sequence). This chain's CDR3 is CASSSSGLSYEQYF. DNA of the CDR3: TGTGCCAGCAGCTCGAGCGGACTCTCCTACGAGCAGTACTTC.

The CDR3 coding sequence is TGTGCTAGTGGTTTGGGACAGGGGGCCGCAGATACGCAGTATTTT. This gives the protein CASGLGQGAADTQYF. This chain uses TRBV12-5 with TRBJ2-3, with 10 bases fitting TRBD1. The J segment lost 4 bases and the V segment lost 1 base, leaving 2 bases of the junction unmatched. The CDR3 runs to 15 residues. Germline assignment: CDR1 LGHNT and CDR2 FRNRAP.

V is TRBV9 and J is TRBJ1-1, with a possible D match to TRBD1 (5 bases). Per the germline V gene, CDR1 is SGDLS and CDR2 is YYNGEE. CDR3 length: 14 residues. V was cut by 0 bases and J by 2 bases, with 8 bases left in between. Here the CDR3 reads CASSVAGLNTEAFF. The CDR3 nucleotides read TGTGCCAGCAGCGTAGCAGGGTTAAACACTGAAGCTTTCTTT.

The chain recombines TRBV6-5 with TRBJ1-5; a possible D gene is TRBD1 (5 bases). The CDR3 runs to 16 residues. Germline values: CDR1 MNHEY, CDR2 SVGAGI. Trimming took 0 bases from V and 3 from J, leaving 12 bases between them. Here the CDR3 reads CASSYSTGGNNQPQHF. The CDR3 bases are TGTGCCAGCAGTTACTCGACGGGGGGGAACAATCAGCCCCAGCATTTT.

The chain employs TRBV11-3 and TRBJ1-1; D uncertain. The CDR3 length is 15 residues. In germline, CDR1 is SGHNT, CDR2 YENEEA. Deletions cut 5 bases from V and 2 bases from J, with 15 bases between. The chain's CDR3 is CASSQIPGGNTEAFF. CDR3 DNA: TGTGCCAGCAGCCAGATACCGGGAGGAAACACTGAAGCTTTCTTT.

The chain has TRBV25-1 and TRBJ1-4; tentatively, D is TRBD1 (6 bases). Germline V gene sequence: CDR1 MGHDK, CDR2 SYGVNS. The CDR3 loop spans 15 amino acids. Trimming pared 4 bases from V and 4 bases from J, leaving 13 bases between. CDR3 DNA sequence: TGTGCCAGCAGTGCCCCGGACAGTTTTAATGAAAAACTGTTTTTT. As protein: CASSAPDSFNEKLFF.

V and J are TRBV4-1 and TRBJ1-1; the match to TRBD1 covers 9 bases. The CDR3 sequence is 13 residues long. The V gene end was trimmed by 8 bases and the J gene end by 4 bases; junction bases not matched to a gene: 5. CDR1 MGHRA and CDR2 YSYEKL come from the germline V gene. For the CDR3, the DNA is TGCGCCAGCGGACAGGGGTTGGGCACTGAAGCTTTCTTT. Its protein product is CASGQGLGTEAFF.

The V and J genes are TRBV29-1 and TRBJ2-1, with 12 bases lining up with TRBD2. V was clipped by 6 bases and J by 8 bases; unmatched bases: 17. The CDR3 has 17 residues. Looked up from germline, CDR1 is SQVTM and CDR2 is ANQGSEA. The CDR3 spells CSVKTLAGGPGRDEQFF. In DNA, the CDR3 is TGCAGCGTCAAGACTCTAGCGGGAGGGCCCGGCAGGGATGAGCAGTTCTTC.

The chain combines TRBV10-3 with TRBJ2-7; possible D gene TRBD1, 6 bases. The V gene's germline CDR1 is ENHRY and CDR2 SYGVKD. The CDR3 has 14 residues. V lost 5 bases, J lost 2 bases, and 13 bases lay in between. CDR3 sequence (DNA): TGTGCCATCAGTATACAGGGTAACCCCTACGAGCAGTACTTC. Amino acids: CAISIQGNPYEQYF.

The CDR3 sequence is CASSLELAGIYNEQFF. The CDR3 DNA reads as TGTGCCAGCAGCTTGGAGCTAGCGGGAATCTACAATGAGCAGTTCTTC. V usage is TRBV5-8 and J usage is TRBJ2-1, with 9 bases matching TRBD2. This CDR3 has 16 amino acids. V shed 0 bases and J 3 bases; nucleotides not matched to a gene: 4. Germline V lookup: CDR1 SGHTS, CDR2 YDEGEE.

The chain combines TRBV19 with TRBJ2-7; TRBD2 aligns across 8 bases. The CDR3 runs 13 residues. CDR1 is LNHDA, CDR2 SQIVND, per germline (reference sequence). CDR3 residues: CASTSGGPYEQYF. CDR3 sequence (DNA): TGTGCTAGCACCTCGGGAGGGCCCTACGAGCAGTACTTC.

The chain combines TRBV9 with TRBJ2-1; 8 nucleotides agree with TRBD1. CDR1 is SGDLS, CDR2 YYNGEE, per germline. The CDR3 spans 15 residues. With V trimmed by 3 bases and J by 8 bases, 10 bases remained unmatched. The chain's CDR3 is CASSAAGQGAYEQFF. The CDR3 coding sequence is TGTGCCAGCAGCGCCGCCGGGCAGGGGGCCTATGAGCAGTTCTTC.

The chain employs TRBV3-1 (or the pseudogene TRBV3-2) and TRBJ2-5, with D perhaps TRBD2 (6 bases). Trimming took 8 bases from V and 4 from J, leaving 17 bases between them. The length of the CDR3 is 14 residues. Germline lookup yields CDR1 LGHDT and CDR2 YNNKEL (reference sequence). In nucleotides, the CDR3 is TGTGCCAGCGCCAGGGAGACTAGGACAGAGACCCAGTACTTC. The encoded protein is CASARETRTETQYF.

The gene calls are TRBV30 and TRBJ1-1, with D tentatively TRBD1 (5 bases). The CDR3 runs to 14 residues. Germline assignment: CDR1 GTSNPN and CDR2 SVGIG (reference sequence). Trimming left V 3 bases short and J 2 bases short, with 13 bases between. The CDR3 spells CAWRPDSRNTEAFF. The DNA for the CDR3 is TGTGCCTGGAGGCCCGACAGTCGTAACACTGAAGCTTTCTTT.

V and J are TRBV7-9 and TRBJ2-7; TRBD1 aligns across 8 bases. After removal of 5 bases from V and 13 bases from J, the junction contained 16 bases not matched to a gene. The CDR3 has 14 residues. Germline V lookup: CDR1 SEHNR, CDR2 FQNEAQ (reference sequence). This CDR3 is CASSGGTGRSGQYF. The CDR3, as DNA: TGTGCCAGCAGCGGGGGGACAGGTCGCAGCGGGCAATACTTC.

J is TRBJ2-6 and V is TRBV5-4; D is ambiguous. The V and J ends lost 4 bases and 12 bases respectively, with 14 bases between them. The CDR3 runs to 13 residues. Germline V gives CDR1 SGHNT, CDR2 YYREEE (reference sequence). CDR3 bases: TGTGCCAGCAGCCAGACCTTCACGGGCGTCCTGACTTTC. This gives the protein CASSQTFTGVLTF. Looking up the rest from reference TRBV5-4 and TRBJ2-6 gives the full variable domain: ETGVTQSPTHLIKTRGQQVTLRCSSQSGHNTVSWYQQALGQGPQFIFQYYREEENGRGNFPPRFSGLQFPNYSSELNVNALELDDSALYLCASSQTFTGVLTFGAGSRLTVL.

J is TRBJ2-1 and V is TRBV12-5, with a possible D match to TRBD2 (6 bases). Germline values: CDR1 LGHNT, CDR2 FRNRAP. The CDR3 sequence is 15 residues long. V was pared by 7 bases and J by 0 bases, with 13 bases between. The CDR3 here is CASAPEGGSYNEQFF. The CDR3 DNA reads TGTGCTAGTGCCCCAGAGGGAGGCTCCTACAATGAGCAGTTCTTC.

The CDR3 region is CASSPTGLSNTGELFF. The CDR3 nucleotides are TGTGCCAGCAGTCCCACAGGGCTGTCGAACACCGGGGAGCTGTTTTTT. The V call is TRBV2, the J call TRBJ2-2; perhaps TRBD1 as D (6 bases). CDR3 length equals 16 residues. Trimming removed 5 bases at V and 0 bases at J, with 13 bases between. Germline V gives CDR1 SNHLY, CDR2 FYNNEI.